This passage covers 27 T cell receptor beta chains from one sample sequenced in a study of cytomegalovirus exposure and HLA in healthy donors. PCR involved 60 Vbeta and 13 Jbeta primers. Repertoires were generated with immunoSEQ multiplex PCR, while TCRdb's copy carries only in-frame clones and drops some. This table has approximately 150,000 clones, roughly 79% appearing once. The sample was PBMCs. These receptors were collected from a man between 40 and 49 years old in good health and CMV-seropositive.

A single count supports this clone. This rearrangement joins TRBV11-3 to TRBJ1-1, with 12 bases matching TRBD1. V was pared by 6 bases and J by 7 bases, with 9 bases of the junction left unmatched. The CDR3 is made up of 15 amino acids. Germline CDR1 SGHNT, CDR2 YENEEA. CDR3 DNA sequence: TGTGCCAGCAGTGCCGGGACAGGGGGCTTCAGTGAAGCTTTCTTT. Translating gives CASSAGTGGFSEAFF.

This clone was counted a few times. In nucleotides, the CDR3 is TGTGCCAGCAGTGAGGGACAAGTCTATGGCTACACCTTC. Translated, it gives CASSEGQVYGYTF. The chain recombines TRBV6-1 with TRBJ1-2, with D perhaps matching TRBD1 (6 bases). Between the trimmed V and J ends, which lost 3 bases and 4 bases, there was a span of 9 bases. Germline CDR1 is MNHNS and CDR2 is SASEGT. The CDR3 totals 13 residues.

The V gene is TRBV5-1, the J gene TRBJ1-2; 8 positions match TRBD1. The CDR3 totals 18 residues. In germline, CDR1 is SGHRS, CDR2 YFSETQ. Germline trimming cut 4 bases from V and 3 bases from J; bases unmatched to any gene: 17. The CDR3 spells CASSRAGQGAALDYGYTF. CDR3 in DNA: TGCGCCAGCAGCCGAGCGGGGCAGGGGGCAGCCCTAGACTATGGCTACACCTTC.

This clone is a singleton in its sample. As DNA, the CDR3 is TGTGCCAGCCCGCCAAAGCAACTAGCGGTGTACGAGCAGTACTTC. As protein: CASPPKQLAVYEQYF. The V gene is TRBV7-9, the J gene TRBJ2-7; 8 bases align to TRBD2. With 8 bases clipped from V and 4 bases from J, the junction kept 13 bases outside the gene matches. The CDR3 has 15 amino acids. CDR1 is SEHNR, CDR2 FQNEAQ, per germline (reference sequence).

The V gene is TRBV27, the J gene TRBJ2-1; 7 bases are a match to TRBD1. Germline lookup yields CDR1 MNHEY and CDR2 SMNVEV (reference sequence). With 5 bases clipped from V and 8 bases from J, the junction kept 6 bases outside the gene matches. The CDR3 spans 13 residues. This chain's CDR3 is CASSVQGWHEQFF. The CDR3 region has the DNA TGTGCCAGCAGTGTACAGGGGTGGCATGAGCAGTTCTTC.

The rearrangement uses TRBV12-5 and TRBJ2-5; D might be TRBD2 (6 bases). Trimming left V 8 bases short and J 5 bases short, with 21 bases between. The germline V gene encodes CDR1 LGHNT and CDR2 FRNRAP. CDR3 size: 15 residues. CDR3 sequence (DNA): TGTGCTAGTCTCGCCGGGGCGGGATTGCGGGAGACCCAGTACTTC. Translating it yields CASLAGAGLRETQYF.

The rearrangement uses TRBV28 and TRBJ2-7; D is possibly TRBD1 (5 bases). Germline V gives CDR1 MDHEN, CDR2 SYDVKM. The V end lost 7 bases, the J end lost 2 bases, and 9 bases lay between the germline ends. This CDR3 spans 12 amino acids. The CDR3 sequence is CASTSGTYEQYF. As DNA, the CDR3 is TGTGCCAGCACGTCAGGGACCTACGAGCAGTACTTC.

This clone was detected only once. This sequence joins TRBV7-2 and TRBJ2-7; possibly TRBD1 for D (6 bases). V was shortened by 5 bases and J by 6 bases, with 11 bases between the two germline ends. The CDR3 loop spans 12 amino acids. Germline V lookup: CDR1 SGHTA, CDR2 FQGNSA. The CDR3 loop is CASSQQGFEQYF. The CDR3 DNA sequence: TGTGCCAGCAGCCAACAGGGTTTCGAGCAGTACTTC.

The J gene is TRBJ1-1, the V gene TRBV27; 9 bases align to TRBD1. Unmatched junction bases numbered 4, after V lost 6 bases and J lost 5 bases. The CDR3 runs 13 residues. CDR1 is MNHEY and CDR2 is SMNVEV in the germline V gene (reference sequence). The DNA for the CDR3 is TGTGCCAGCAGGGGGACAGGGCGGACTGAAGCTTTCTTT. The encoded protein is CASRGTGRTEAFF.

The CDR3 region is CASSRSPSVADTQYF. CDR3 coding DNA: TGTGCCAGCAGCCGCAGCCCTAGCGTTGCAGATACGCAGTATTTT. The rearrangement links TRBV11-1 to TRBJ2-3; possible D gene TRBD2, 6 bases. Germline-derived CDR1 and CDR2 are SGHAT and FQDESV (reference sequence). The germline V and J ends were trimmed by 5 bases and 4 bases, with 16 bases remaining between them. This CDR3 region has 15 residues.

V is TRBV28 and J is TRBJ1-2; 7 bases fit TRBD1. The V gene's germline CDR1 is MDHEN and CDR2 SYDVKM. Unmatched junction bases numbered 0, after V lost 5 bases and J lost 6 bases. This CDR3 region has 11 residues. CDR3 sequence (DNA): TGTGCCAGCAGTACAGGGGATGGCTACACCTTC. Amino acids: CASSTGDGYTF.

J is TRBJ1-3 and V is TRBV9, with a possible D match to TRBD1 (6 bases). Trimming cost V 3 bases and J 0 bases, with 10 bases left between them. Per the germline V gene, CDR1 is SGDLS and CDR2 is YYNGEE. The CDR3 runs 15 residues. DNA of the CDR3: TGTGCCAGCAGCGGACGAGGGGGCTCTGGAAACACCATATATTTT. Encoded protein: CASSGRGGSGNTIYF.

V is TRBV5-5 and J is TRBJ2-1, with 8 bases lining up with TRBD2. The trim removed 2 bases at V and 5 bases at J, leaving 3 bases unmatched. From germline, CDR1 is SGHKS and CDR2 YYEKEE (reference sequence). The CDR3 runs to 14 residues. The CDR3 DNA reads TGTGCCAGCAGCTTCGCACTAGCGGACAATGAGCAGTTCTTC. Encoded protein: CASSFALADNEQFF.

The chain employs TRBV28 and TRBJ1-5; D is ambiguous. Germline values: CDR1 MDHEN, CDR2 SYDVKM. The CDR3 sequence is 12 residues long. The germline V and J ends were trimmed by 2 bases and 6 bases, with 5 bases remaining between them. The CDR3 loop is CASSLLSQPQHF. The CDR3, as DNA: TGTGCCAGCAGTTTACTCTCTCAGCCCCAGCATTTT.

V usage is TRBV11-3 and J usage is TRBJ2-5, with D unclear. The germline CDR1 and CDR2 sequences are SGHNT and YENEEA. Trimming pared 5 bases from V and 5 bases from J, leaving 6 bases between. The CDR3 runs to 11 residues. The CDR3 is CASSKRETQYF. Here the CDR3 DNA reads TGTGCCAGCAGCAAACGGGAGACCCAGTACTTC.

V usage is TRBV5-1 and J usage is TRBJ2-1, with a tentative D call TRBD2 (6 bases). Germline assignment: CDR1 SGHRS and CDR2 YFSETQ. V was pared by 2 bases and J by 4 bases, with 13 bases between. The CDR3 is 15 residues long. CDR3 protein: CASSFGGEGYNEQFF. CDR3 bases: TGCGCCAGCAGCTTCGGGGGAGAGGGATACAATGAGCAGTTCTTC. Full variable domain (outside the CDR3, taken from reference TRBV5-1 and TRBJ2-1): KAGVTQTPRYLIKTRGQQVTLSCSPISGHRSVSWYQQTPGQGLQFLFEYFSETQRNKGNFPGRFSGRQFSNSRSEMNVSTLELGDSALYLCASSFGGEGYNEQFFGPGTRLTVL.

The rearrangement uses TRBV19 and TRBJ1-5; perhaps TRBD1 as D (5 bases). Germline CDR1 is LNHDA and CDR2 is SQIVND (reference sequence). Trimming removed 5 bases at V and 7 bases at J, with 15 bases between. This CDR3 is built from 14 residues. CDR3 region: CASSGTGSGQPQHF. CDR3 in DNA: TGTGCCAGTAGTGGGACGGGGAGCGGGCAGCCCCAGCATTTT.

V and J are TRBV2 and TRBJ2-7; tentatively, D is TRBD2 (6 bases). The CDR3 extends over 11 amino acids. V lost 3 bases, J lost 9 bases, and 9 bases lay in between. The germline V gene encodes CDR1 SNHLY and CDR2 FYNNEI. The CDR3 DNA reads TGTGCCAGCAGTGACAGGAGGGGGCAGTACTTC. It yields the protein CASSDRRGQYF.

The rearrangement joins TRBV5-4 to TRBJ1-6; no definite D call. Germline lookup yields CDR1 SGHNT and CDR2 YYREEE (reference sequence). CDR3 length equals 15 residues. Trimming stripped 0 bases from V and 9 bases from J, with 13 bases between. CDR3 protein: CASSLAPLASSPLHF. The CDR3 DNA reads as TGTGCCAGCAGCTTGGCTCCTTTGGCCAGTTCACCCCTCCACTTT. The full variable domain, with the rest looked up from reference TRBV5-4 and TRBJ1-6, is ETGVTQSPTHLIKTRGQQVTLRCSSQSGHNTVSWYQQALGQGPQFIFQYYREEENGRGNFPPRFSGLQFPNYSSELNVNALELDDSALYLCASSLAPLASSPLHFGNGTRLTVT.

V gene TRBV6-1 combines with J gene TRBJ2-2; D possibly corresponds to TRBD1 (5 bases). There are 15 residues in the CDR3. Deletions cut 3 bases from V and 6 bases from J, with 14 bases between. Germline loops: CDR1 MNHNS, CDR2 SASEGT. CDR3 loop: CASSDQGYRSGELFF. The CDR3 DNA follows: TGTGCCAGCAGTGATCAGGGTTATCGGTCCGGGGAGCTGTTTTTT.

The rearrangement uses TRBV19 and TRBJ2-7; D may be TRBD2 (6 bases). V was cut by 4 bases and J by 3 bases, with 13 bases left in between. The CDR3 runs 14 residues. The germline CDR1 and CDR2 sequences are LNHDA and SQIVND (reference sequence). CDR3: CASSRGGPVYEQYF. CDR3 bases: TGTGCCAGTAGTAGAGGAGGGCCGGTCTACGAGCAGTACTTC.

This rearrangement joins TRBV7-6 to TRBJ1-1; TRBD1 aligns across 7 bases. V was pared by 6 bases and J by 4 bases, with 8 bases of the junction left unmatched. CDR1 and CDR2 (germline): SGHVS, FNYEAQ. The CDR3 runs to 14 residues. The CDR3 sequence is CASRKGQFGTEAFF. CDR3 bases: TGTGCCAGCAGAAAGGGACAGTTCGGCACTGAAGCTTTCTTT.

This rearrangement joins TRBV5-1 to TRBJ1-5; 7 nucleotides agree with TRBD1. This CDR3 is 16 amino acids long. The V gene end was trimmed by 1 base and the J gene end by 6 bases; junction bases not matched to a gene: 10. Germline CDR1 is SGHRS and CDR2 is YFSETQ. The CDR3 protein is CASSLTQTGVGQPQHF. For the CDR3, the DNA is TGCGCCAGCAGCTTGACCCAAACAGGGGTGGGTCAGCCCCAGCATTTT.

This chain uses TRBV11-3 with TRBJ2-2; 10 bases fit TRBD1. Trimming at V came to 6 bases and at J to 3 bases, leaving 4 bases not matched to a gene. The CDR3 extends over 15 amino acids. CDR1 SGHNT and CDR2 YENEEA come from the germline V gene. CDR3 loop: CASSPGQGDTGELFF. CDR3 bases: TGTGCCAGCAGTCCTGGACAGGGGGACACCGGGGAGCTGTTTTTT.

The rearrangement links TRBV5-1 to TRBJ2-7; 8 bases are shared with TRBD1. V was pared by 0 bases and J by 6 bases, with 2 bases of the junction left unmatched. This CDR3 spans 13 amino acids. Germline lookup yields CDR1 SGHRS and CDR2 YFSETQ. CDR3 DNA: TGCGCCAGCAGCTTGGCACAGGGGGGCGAGCAGTACTTC. Its protein product is CASSLAQGGEQYF.

V and J are TRBV7-9 and TRBJ2-3; TRBD2 is a possible D gene (5 bases). Germline CDR1 reads SEHNR; CDR2 reads FQNEAQ (reference sequence). This CDR3 has 15 residues. Trimming stripped 4 bases from V and 0 bases from J, with 11 bases between. The CDR3 spells CASSSPGTSTDTQYF. Here the CDR3 DNA reads TGTGCCAGCAGCTCCCCGGGAACTAGCACAGATACGCAGTATTTT.

The chain combines TRBV11-2 with TRBJ1-3, with D possibly TRBD1 on 6 matching bases. Germline values: CDR1 SGHAT, CDR2 FQNNGV. V lost 3 bases to trimming and J lost 4 bases, with 13 bases between them. The CDR3 extends over 15 amino acids. This CDR3 reads CASSFRQGKGNTIYF. CDR3 sequence (DNA): TGTGCCAGCAGCTTCAGGCAGGGGAAAGGAAACACCATATATTTT.